Below are 7 T cell receptor beta chains sequenced from a single sample in a study of blood T cells in healthy people across ages. With a J-beta primer mix and a sample-barcoded 5' primer, a second PCR ran roughly 7 to 11 cycles. TCRdb called the 5' RACE reads again in MiXCR, with one record for every CDR3 protein. The sample contains roughly 1.4 million distinct CDR3 sequences, around 55% of which appear only once. What was sequenced was blood. The receptors stem from a young man in good health.

This clonotype has more than one count but fewer than ten. The chain carries TRBV6-2 or TRBV6-3 and TRBJ1-2, with a weak D call TRBD1 (6 bases). Germline V lookup: CDR1 MNHEY, CDR2 SVGEGT. Trimming took 6 bases from V and 8 from J, leaving 19 bases between them. This CDR3 contains 14 residues. CDR3 coding DNA: TGTGCCAGCAGCCCGGGACAAGAAGGTTTCGGCTACACCTTC. Protein: CASSPGQEGFGYTF.

The chain employs TRBV10-3 and TRBJ2-5, with D perhaps matching TRBD1 or TRBD2 (5 bases each). CDR1 and CDR2 (germline): ENHRY, SYGVKD. V lost 2 bases, J lost 4 bases, and 17 bases lay in between. This CDR3 is 16 amino acids long. CDR3 in amino acids: CAISEILGVGIETQYF. CDR3 in DNA: TGTGCCATCAGTGAGATACTAGGGGTGGGGATAGAGACCCAGTACTTC.

This chain uses TRBV29-1 with TRBJ1-2; no clear D gene. With 6 bases removed from V and 1 base from J, the gap between germline ends came to 6 bases. The CDR3 length is 11 residues. Germline CDR1 reads SQVTM; CDR2 reads ANQGSEA. The chain's CDR3 is CSVPDNYGYTF. The CDR3 DNA reads as TGCAGCGTACCGGATAACTATGGCTACACCTTC.

The chain joins TRBV20-1 to TRBJ2-3; D is ambiguous. Trimming removed 6 bases at V and 1 base at J, with 14 bases between. The length of the CDR3 is 14 residues. Germline V CDR1 and CDR2: DFQATT, SNEGSKA (reference sequence). The CDR3 DNA reads TGCAGTGCCGGACGCGGTTGGGGCACAGATACGCAGTATTTT. Translation gives CSAGRGWGTDTQYF.

The V call is TRBV6-5, the J call TRBJ1-2; 7 nucleotides line up with TRBD1. The CDR3 loop spans 11 amino acids. The germline gives CDR1 MNHEY, CDR2 SVGAGI. The junction had 3 bases not matched to a gene; V was cut back by 8 bases and J by 6 bases. In DNA, the CDR3 is TGTGCCAGCTTGACAGGGAATGGCTACACCTTC. It specifies CASLTGNGYTF.

CDR3 region: CASSHEQSNQPQHF. The CDR3 region has the DNA TGTGCCAGCAGCCACGAACAGAGTAATCAGCCCCAGCATTTT. The J gene is TRBJ1-5, the V gene TRBV7-9; D call uncertain. Germline V lookup: CDR1 SEHNR, CDR2 FQNEAQ (reference sequence). The CDR3 runs 14 residues. Trimming cost V 5 bases and J 4 bases, with 12 bases left between them. Full variable domain (outside the CDR3, taken from reference TRBV7-9 and TRBJ1-5): DTGVSQNPRHKITKRGQNVTFRCDPISEHNRLYWYRQTLGQGPEFLTYFQNEAQLEKSRLLSDRFSAERPKGSFSTLEIQRTEQGDSAMYLCASSHEQSNQPQHFGDGTRLSIL.

The V call is TRBV10-3, the J call TRBJ1-1, with D perhaps matching TRBD1 (5 bases). CDR1 is ENHRY and CDR2 is SYGVKD in the germline V gene. V gave up 6 bases and J gave up 5 bases, with 13 bases separating them. The CDR3 totals 13 residues. The CDR3 reads CAISDRMRTEAFF. CDR3 DNA sequence: TGTGCCATCAGCGACAGAATGCGGACTGAAGCTTTCTTT.